The sequence of this T cell receptor (beta chain) was determined in a study of graft-versus-host responses after intestinal transplantation. Study-wide context: Every transplant recipient was induced with anti-thymocyte globulin, then maintained on tacrolimus and steroids for about 3 years.

The table came from immunoSEQ multiplex PCR; TCRdb's copy has only in-frame clones and leaves some out. The sample includes under 140,000 clones, about 93% of them seen just once. This CDR3 spans 15 amino acids. From germline, CDR1 is WNHNN and CDR2 SYGVQD (reference sequence). With V trimmed by 2 bases and J by 6 bases, 6 bases remained unmatched. Study results and caveats: High graft-versus-host to host-versus-graft clonal ratios were seen in allografts of patients with graft-donor T cell macrochimerism. Among recipient marrow samples, GvH clones were found; some appeared first in ileum or blood.

Turning to this clone: Its antigen is unknown.

The chain joins TRBV10-1 to TRBJ2-3; 9 bases fit TRBD2. The specimen was unstimulated CD8+ T cells sorted from spleen or lymph node cells, collected before intestinal transplant. This sequence was found in a human donor who received an intestinal transplant. The CDR3 nucleotides are TGCGCCAGCAGTGAGGAGGGACTAGCAACCGATACGCAGTATTTT. Encoded protein: CASSEEGLATDTQYF.